This is a list of T cell receptor beta chains from one sample in a study of shared clonotypes between healthy human individuals. The table came from immunoSEQ multiplex PCR; TCRdb's copy has only in-frame clones and leaves some out. The table lists some 2,000,000 clones, around 95% of them singletons. Sequencing input: naive CD4+ T cells sorted from blood. These receptors were taken from a man younger than 30 in good health. Each CDR3 is given without its conserved first and last residue. The order of the fields is D gene, V gene, J gene, clone size, CDR3 protein. A D gene is named only where the DNA matches it firmly. Clone size is not always given. Where it is, it says once, few, many or a class for expanded clones.

D: TRBD1; V: TRBV2; J: TRBJ2-6; size: NA; CDR3: ASSLQGSGANVLT
D: NA; V: TRBV2; J: TRBJ1-4; size: NA; CDR3: ASSPRGATNEKLF
D: NA; V: TRBV18; J: TRBJ2-4; size: once; CDR3: ASSPTVLLAKNIQY
D: TRBD2; V: TRBV18; J: TRBJ2-7; size: NA; CDR3: ASSPLASGGYEQY
D: NA; V: TRBV25-1; J: TRBJ1-2; size: once; CDR3: ASSEYAGPGYGYT
D: TRBD1; V: TRBV5-4; J: TRBJ2-5; size: NA; CDR3: ASSLGTVQGETQY
D: NA; V: TRBV5-5; J: TRBJ1-1; size: NA; CDR3: ASSLLRQTDYEAF
D: NA; V: TRBV6-5; J: TRBJ1-2; size: NA; CDR3: ASSGTVNYGYT
D: NA; V: TRBV21-1; J: TRBJ2-2; size: NA; CDR3: ASSPEGTENTGELF
D: NA; V: TRBV7-9; J: TRBJ1-2; size: NA; CDR3: ARRERVGLGYGYT
D: TRBD2; V: TRBV29-1; J: TRBJ2-3; size: NA; CDR3: SVAGVTDTQY
D: NA; V: TRBV7-6; J: TRBJ1-6; size: NA; CDR3: ASSFGGNSYNSPLH
D: NA; V: TRBV5-1; J: TRBJ2-1; size: NA; CDR3: ASSLAGLPYNEQF
D: TRBD1; V: TRBV10-3; J: TRBJ1-6; size: NA; CDR3: ATRPGQGDSPLH